The rows below give T cell receptor beta chains drawn from one sample of a study of CD8 T cells in Susac syndrome. TCRdb re-analysed the immunoSEQ multiplex PCR reads in MiXCR, keeping a single row per CDR3 protein. This sample yields 80,000 or so distinct CDR3 sequences, of which 90% to 97% are seen a single time; about 0.41% belongs to the top ten. The sample was CD8+ T cells from PBMCs. These TCRs come from a human donor with Susac syndrome. CDR3s include the opening cysteine and the closing phenylalanine or tryptophan. A D gene is named only where the DNA matches it firmly. Clone size is not always given. Where it is, it says once, few, many or a class for expanded clones.

TGCAGTGCCGCCGGGGATAGCAATCAGCCCCAGCATTTT	CSAAGDSNQPQHF	TRBV20-1	TRBJ1-5	NA	NA
TGTGCCAGCAGTCCGTCTTATGAAAAACTGTTTTTT	CASSPSYEKLFF	TRBV28	TRBJ1-4	NA	NA
TGTGCCAGCAGCGCGACCGGGACAGTAATCTATGGCTACACCTTC	CASSATGTVIYGYTF	TRBV9	TRBJ1-2	NA	TRBD1
TGTGCCAGCAGCCGGACAGGGACGACAGATACGCAGTATTTT	CASSRTGTTDTQYF	TRBV5-4	TRBJ2-3	NA	TRBD1
TGTGCCAGCAGCCCCCTAGCGGGAGGGCCGGGGGAGACCCAGTACTTC	CASSPLAGGPGETQYF	TRBV9	TRBJ2-5	NA	TRBD2
TGCAGCGTGTCGGAGAACACCGGGGAGCTGTTTTTT	CSVSENTGELFF	TRBV29-1	TRBJ2-2	NA	NA
TGTGCCAGCAGGACCCCGGCAGACTATCCAAATAACTATGGCTACACCTTC	CASRTPADYPNNYGYTF	TRBV6-2/TRBV6-3	TRBJ1-2	NA	NA
TGTGCCAGCAGCGCAGGTTCAGATACGCAGTATTTT	CASSAGSDTQYF	TRBV27	TRBJ2-3	NA	NA
TGTGCCAGCGAAGACCTCACAGAGGGCAATCAGCCCCAGCATTTT	CASEDLTEGNQPQHF	TRBV19	TRBJ1-5	NA	NA
TGTGCCAGCAGCCCCGGGCGATGGTGGCAGCCCCAGCATTTT	CASSPGRWWQPQHF	TRBV7-2	TRBJ1-5	NA	NA
TGTGCCAGCAGCCTAAACAGGGAGTACCAAGAGACCCAGTACTTC	CASSLNREYQETQYF	TRBV11-2	TRBJ2-5	NA	NA
TGTGCCAGCAGTTTCAGTCCTTACGAGCAGTACTTC	CASSFSPYEQYF	TRBV12-3/TRBV12-4	TRBJ2-7	few	NA
TGTGCCAGCAAAGGGGCGTACAATGAGCAGTTCTTC	CASKGAYNEQFF	TRBV2	TRBJ2-1	NA	NA
TGTGCCAGCAGCGTTTGGGCCCACGGGCGGAGCTCCTACAATGAGCAGTTCTTC	CASSVWAHGRSSYNEQFF	TRBV9	TRBJ2-1	NA	NA
TGTGCCACCAGCACCTCCGAAGGCAGTTTCAATTCACCCCTCCACTTT	CATSTSEGSFNSPLHF	TRBV15	TRBJ1-6	NA	NA
TGTGCCAGCAGCGTAGGAGTAGGAGGGCTCCCCTCTTACAATGAGCAGTTCTTC	CASSVGVGGLPSYNEQFF	TRBV9	TRBJ2-1	NA	NA
TGCAGTGCAGACAGGGGGCAGACCGGGGAGCTGTTTTTT	CSADRGQTGELFF	TRBV20-1	TRBJ2-2	NA	TRBD1
TGTGCCAGCAGCGTTCAAGGGGCAGGTGGAAACACCATATATTTT	CASSVQGAGGNTIYF	TRBV9	TRBJ1-3	NA	NA
TGTGCCAGCAGCGCTAGCGGGGGGGCCAGAGATACGCAGTATTTT	CASSASGGARDTQYF	TRBV7-2	TRBJ2-3	NA	TRBD2
TGTGCCAGCAGCCAAGAGTTGCCTCCCTACGAGCAGTACTTC	CASSQELPPYEQYF	TRBV3-1	TRBJ2-7	NA	NA
TGTGCCAGCAGTTTCGGAGACACATCAGTTGGGGAGACCCAGTACTTC	CASSFGDTSVGETQYF	TRBV28	TRBJ2-5	NA	NA
TGCAGTGCTAGACCCAGGACAGGGGTGGGCACTGAAGCTTTCTTT	CSARPRTGVGTEAFF	TRBV20-1	TRBJ1-1	NA	TRBD1
TGCAGTGCTAGGGACGATTTACTAGCGGGGCCGAACACCGGGGAGCTGTTTTTT	CSARDDLLAGPNTGELFF	TRBV20-1	TRBJ2-2	NA	TRBD2
TGCGCCAGCAGCGGGAACTCCTACGAGCAGTACTTC	CASSGNSYEQYF	TRBV5-1	TRBJ2-7	NA	NA
TGCAACGTAGCGGGGCTGCTTGTCTCCTCCTACAATGAGCAGTTCTTC	CNVAGLLVSSYNEQFF	TRBV29-1	TRBJ2-1	NA	TRBD2
TGTGCCAGCAGTCCCCGACAGGGAGCCTCTGGGGCCAACGTCCTGACTTTC	CASSPRQGASGANVLTF	TRBV6-2/TRBV6-3	TRBJ2-6	NA	TRBD1
TGTGCCAGCAGTGCCCCCTCAAGCGGGGACACTGAAGCTTTCTTT	CASSAPSSGDTEAFF	TRBV9	TRBJ1-1	NA	NA
TGTGCCAGCAGCCAAGCACTGGACAGGGGCTATGGCTACACCTTC	CASSQALDRGYGYTF	TRBV14	TRBJ1-2	NA	TRBD1
TGCAGTGCGGAGGGGGGCCTAGTGGTTCAAGATACGCAGTATTTT	CSAEGGLVVQDTQYF	TRBV20-1	TRBJ2-3	NA	NA
TGTGCCACCAGCAGAGGCAGAGGACAAGCGGGAGGGCCGGGGGAGACCCAGTACTTC	CATSRGRGQAGGPGETQYF	TRBV15	TRBJ2-5	NA	TRBD2
TGTGCCACCAGTGCCGCCGACTCCTACAATGAGCAGTTCTTC	CATSAADSYNEQFF	TRBV24-1	TRBJ2-1	once	NA
TGTGCCAGCAGTTTGGGCAGGGTGGAGCCCCAGCATTTT	CASSLGRVEPQHF	TRBV12-3/TRBV12-4	TRBJ1-5	NA	NA
TGTGCCAGCGGACAGGCTGTTTACAATGAGCAGTTCTTC	CASGQAVYNEQFF	TRBV6-2/TRBV6-3	TRBJ2-1	NA	TRBD1
TGTGCCAGCAGTGAATGGGGGTATGAGCAGTTCTTC	CASSEWGYEQFF	TRBV6-1	TRBJ2-1	NA	NA
TGCGCCAGCAGTGAGGAACAGGGAGACTACGAGCAGTACTTC	CASSEEQGDYEQYF	TRBV4-3	TRBJ2-7	once	NA
TGCAGTGCTAGAGACAGACTAGATAGGAATGAGCAGTTCTTC	CSARDRLDRNEQFF	TRBV20-1	TRBJ2-1	NA	NA
TGTGCCAGTAATACGGGGGAACCCGACCGAGCTTTCTTT	CASNTGEPDRAFF	TRBV6-6	TRBJ1-1	NA	NA
TGCAGTGTCGAACTAGCGGGAGATACCTACAATGAGCAGTTCTTC	CSVELAGDTYNEQFF	TRBV20-1	TRBJ2-1	NA	TRBD2
TGTGCCAGCAGTTCTCTCGCTAGCGAGCCTTCCTACGAGCAGTACTTC	CASSSLASEPSYEQYF	TRBV28	TRBJ2-7	NA	NA
TGCGCCAGCAGCGTTCCGGGACTTGAAGCTTTCTTT	CASSVPGLEAFF	TRBV5-1	TRBJ1-1	NA	NA
TGTGCCAGCCGTTCAGAGGCTAGCACAGATACGCAGTATTTT	CASRSEASTDTQYF	TRBV7-9	TRBJ2-3	NA	NA
TGTGCCAGCTCACCAATTATCGCGGTGGCTAATGAAAAACTGTTTTTT	CASSPIIAVANEKLFF	TRBV18	TRBJ1-4	NA	NA
TGTGCCAGCAGGGACAGTAGCTCTGGGGCCAACGTCCTGACTTTC	CASRDSSSGANVLTF	TRBV11-2	TRBJ2-6	NA	NA
TGTGCCAGCAAGATCACAGGGGGCGCGAATCAGCCCCAGCATTTT	CASKITGGANQPQHF	TRBV6-5	TRBJ1-5	NA	TRBD1
TGTGCCTGGACCCTAGGACACTTAGATCAGCCCCAGCATTTT	CAWTLGHLDQPQHF	TRBV30	TRBJ1-5	NA	NA
TGCAGTGCCTTAAAGGAACAGGGTGATACTGAAGCTTTCTTT	CSALKEQGDTEAFF	TRBV20-1	TRBJ1-1	NA	NA
TGTGCCAGCCCTCCAGATACTAGCACAGATACGCAGTATTTT	CASPPDTSTDTQYF	TRBV7-9	TRBJ2-3	NA	NA
TGTGCCAGCAGCTTAGGACCCCGGGTAAAGACTGAAGCTTTCTTT	CASSLGPRVKTEAFF	TRBV7-4	TRBJ1-1	NA	NA
TGTGCCAGCAGCCCTTTTAGCGGAAGAGAGCGAGATGAGCAGTTCTTC	CASSPFSGRERDEQFF	TRBV9	TRBJ2-1	NA	NA
TGTGCCAGCAGCTCATTTGTGGCGAGGATAGAGACCCAGTACTTC	CASSSFVARIETQYF	TRBV6-5	TRBJ2-5	NA	NA
TGTGCCTGGAGTTTGGACGGGGGCACTGAAGCTTTCTTT	CAWSLDGGTEAFF	TRBV30	TRBJ1-1	NA	NA
TGTGCCAGTACGGAGTGGATCGGGGCCAACGTCCTGACTTTC	CASTEWIGANVLTF	TRBV19	TRBJ2-6	NA	NA
TGTGCCAGCAACGACCGAAAAAACATTCAGTACTTC	CASNDRKNIQYF	TRBV25-1	TRBJ2-4	NA	NA
TGCAGCGCCAGAGGGGCGCAGGCCTACGAGCAGTACTTC	CSARGAQAYEQYF	TRBV29-1	TRBJ2-7	NA	NA
TGCGCCAGCAGCCAAGGCCAGGGAGGTCTCGGTCAGCCCCAGCACTTT	CASSQGQGGLGQPQHF	TRBV4-1	TRBJ1-5	NA	NA
TGTGCCAGCAGCGTAGGCCTGGGACCTGGCTACACCTTC	CASSVGLGPGYTF	TRBV9	TRBJ1-2	once	NA
TGCAGCGCTCGCCGGGGTCACAGGCCACTTTTAGCCCAGTACTTC	CSARRGHRPLLAQYF	TRBV29-1	TRBJ2-5	once	NA
TGCGCCAGCAGCTTGGCCCAGACAGGGGTGAACACTGAAGCTTTCTTT	CASSLAQTGVNTEAFF	TRBV5-1	TRBJ1-1	NA	TRBD1
TGTGCCAGCAGTGAAGTGGGACCCCCTGAGCAGTTCTTC	CASSEVGPPEQFF	TRBV2	TRBJ2-1	NA	NA
TGTGCCAGCAGTCCCCCGGGAAGCGGCAATGAGCAGTTCTTC	CASSPPGSGNEQFF	TRBV6-2/TRBV6-3	TRBJ2-1	NA	NA